One sample yielded the 5 T cell receptor beta chains listed below, sequenced in a study of T cell responses to AZD1222 COVID-19 vaccine. Generated by immunoSEQ multiplex PCR, the TCRdb table keeps only in-frame clones and is missing some. The data hold about 94,000 clones, with more than 75% observed a single time. The sample consisted of peripheral blood, taken 28 days after the second AZD1222 dose. These receptor sequences come from an adult who received the AZD1222 COVID-19 vaccine.

The J gene is TRBJ1-5, the V gene TRBV6-5; D is possibly TRBD1 (5 bases). Per germline, CDR1 MNHEY and CDR2 SVGAGI. V gave up 0 bases and J gave up 4 bases, with 10 bases separating them. The CDR3 covers 15 residues. This CDR3 reads CASSYSYGANQPQHF. CDR3 nucleotide sequence: TGTGCCAGCAGTTACTCGTACGGGGCAAATCAGCCCCAGCATTTT.

The J gene is TRBJ2-7, the V gene TRBV3-1 (or the pseudogene TRBV3-2); no reliable D call. Germline V gene sequence: CDR1 LGHDT, CDR2 YNNKEL (reference sequence). V was cut by 0 bases and J by 2 bases, with 11 bases left in between. The CDR3 consists of 15 residues. Here the CDR3 DNA reads TGTGCCAGCAGCCAAGATTTAGGGCAGACCTACGAGCAGTACTTC. Protein: CASSQDLGQTYEQYF.

The chain carries TRBV5-1 and TRBJ1-1, with TRBD1 matching over 7 bases. Trimming at V came to 4 bases and at J to 1 base, leaving 1 base not matched to a gene. The CDR3 consists of 13 residues. Germline CDR1 is SGHRS and CDR2 is YFSETQ. DNA for the CDR3: TGCGCCAGCAGCCGGGACAGGAACACTGAAGCTTTCTTT. Translated, it gives CASSRDRNTEAFF.

CDR3: CASSLAGSSYEQYF. CDR3 nucleotides: TGTGCCAGCAGCCTGGCGGGGAGCTCCTACGAGCAGTACTTC. The V and J genes are TRBV5-5 and TRBJ2-7; D perhaps matches TRBD2 (6 bases). This CDR3 is built from 14 residues. Trimming took off 4 bases at V and 0 bases at J, with 11 bases between the two ends. Germline V CDR1 and CDR2: SGHKS, YYEKEE (reference sequence).

The CDR3 loop is CASSQEWVGGLLNTEAFF. The DNA of the CDR3 is TGCGCCAGCAGCCAAGAATGGGTAGGGGGCCTCCTCAACACTGAAGCTTTCTTT. This chain uses TRBV4-3 with TRBJ1-1; 7 bases match TRBD1. Per germline, CDR1 LGHNA and CDR2 YSLEER. Trimming at V came to 0 bases and at J to 2 bases, leaving 12 bases not matched to a gene. The CDR3 is 18 amino acids.